These 18 T cell receptor beta chains share one sample of origin, sequenced in a study of PD-1 blockade in mismatch repair-deficient tumors. Measured with immunoSEQ multiplex PCR; TCRdb has only the in-frame clones, and not every one. In the table there are fewer than 10,000 clones, about 85% of which are singletons. Source: PBMCs, taken 46 weeks after starting pembrolizumab. These receptors came from an adult with mismatch repair-deficient cancer.

This clone showed up just a few times. V is TRBV30 and J is TRBJ1-3; D is ambiguous. CDR3 length: 15 residues. Per germline, CDR1 GTSNPN and CDR2 SVGIG (reference sequence). V shed 3 bases and J shed 4 bases, with 16 bases lying between them. The CDR3 sequence: CAWSRTAVEGNTIYF. In DNA form, the CDR3 reads TGTGCCTGGAGCCGTACAGCGGTGGAAGGAAACACCATATATTTT.

The table lists this clone with a few counts. V gene TRBV4-1 combines with J gene TRBJ2-7, with 8 nucleotides matching TRBD1. The ends lost 1 base at V and 2 bases at J; junction bases unmatched: 4. CDR3 length: 15 amino acids. CDR1 and CDR2 from the germline V gene are MGHRA and YSYEKL. DNA for the CDR3: TGCGCCAGCAGCCAAGGCCCGGACAGGGCCTACGAGCAGTACTTC. As protein: CASSQGPDRAYEQYF.

The chain couples TRBV7-6 to TRBJ2-3; TRBD2 matches 13 bases. V was pared by 2 bases and J by 7 bases, with 15 bases of the junction left unmatched. The CDR3 runs to 19 residues. Germline assignment: CDR1 SGHVS and CDR2 FNYEAQ. CDR3: CASSLSARGLAGRGNTQYF. As DNA, the CDR3 is TGTGCCAGCAGCTTAAGTGCCAGGGGACTAGCGGGACGGGGAAATACGCAGTATTTT.

This chain connects TRBV15 to TRBJ1-5; perhaps TRBD1 as D (5 bases). This CDR3 is built from 15 residues. Trimming left V 0 bases short and J 2 bases short, with 8 bases between. Germline V gives CDR1 LNHNV, CDR2 YYDKDF (reference sequence). The CDR3 region has the DNA TGTGCCACCAGCAGAGAAGGGGATGGCAATCAGCCCCAGCATTTT. This encodes CATSREGDGNQPQHF. Full variable domain (missing parts from reference TRBV15 and TRBJ1-5): DAMVIQNPRYQVTQFGKPVTLSCSQTLNHNVMYWYQQKSSQAPKLLFHYYDKDFNNEADTPDNFQSRRPNTSFCFLDIRSPGLGDTAMYLCATSREGDGNQPQHFGDGTRLSIL.

This chain links TRBV28 with TRBJ2-7, with TRBD1 as a possible D gene (6 bases). The CDR3 extends over 19 amino acids. Germline V gene sequence: CDR1 MDHEN, CDR2 SYDVKM. V was cut by 7 bases and J by 6 bases, with 34 bases left in between. The CDR3 spells CASTPLPNRVGRFSGEQYF. CDR3 DNA: TGTGCCAGCACCCCGCTCCCGAACAGGGTTGGGCGGTTTTCGGGCGAGCAGTACTTC.

This chain joins TRBV30 and TRBJ1-1; 8 bases fit TRBD1. Germline V gene sequence: CDR1 GTSNPN, CDR2 SVGIG (reference sequence). The CDR3 totals 15 residues. V lost 4 bases and J lost 6; bases outside the gene matches: 13. DNA of the CDR3: TGTGCCTGGACTCATAAACCGGACAGGGCATCTGAAGCTTTCTTT. Its translation is CAWTHKPDRASEAFF.

V is TRBV6-6 and J is TRBJ2-2; 9 bases match TRBD2. The CDR3 is made up of 16 amino acids. V was clipped by 0 bases and J by 1 base; unmatched bases: 0. Germline V lookup: CDR1 MNHNY, CDR2 SVGAGI (reference sequence). The DNA of the CDR3 is TGTGCCAGCAGTTACTCGACTAGCGGGAACACCGGGGAGCTGTTTTTT. This gives the protein CASSYSTSGNTGELFF.

The V and J genes are TRBV19 and TRBJ2-3, with 10 bases identical to TRBD2. With V trimmed by 11 bases and J by 1 base, 15 bases remained unmatched. CDR3 length equals 17 residues. Germline values: CDR1 LNHDA, CDR2 SQIVND (reference sequence). CDR3 amino acids: CADCKARTSGCTDTQYF. In DNA, the CDR3 is TGTGCCGACTGCAAGGCCCGGACTAGCGGCTGCACAGATACGCAGTATTTT.

V is TRBV6-1 and J is TRBJ2-1; 11 positions match TRBD1. The CDR3 is made up of 15 amino acids. CDR1 is MNHNS and CDR2 is SASEGT in the germline V gene. After removal of 5 bases from V and 1 base from J, the junction contained 1 base not matched to a gene. The CDR3 region is CASSRDRGSYNEQFF. CDR3 DNA sequence: TGTGCCAGCAGTCGGGACAGGGGGTCCTACAATGAGCAGTTCTTC.

V and J are TRBV13 and TRBJ2-2; 9 bases align to TRBD1. The V and J ends lost 3 bases and 3 bases, in that order; junction bases with no gene match: 11. Germline V gives CDR1 PRHDT, CDR2 FYEKMQ (reference sequence). CDR3 length equals 18 residues. CDR3 DNA sequence: TGTGCCAGCAGCTTTCCGGGACAGGGCCGGCTCTACACCGGGGAGCTGTTTTTT. This sequence encodes CASSFPGQGRLYTGELFF.

The chain joins TRBV29-1 to TRBJ1-2; D perhaps matches TRBD1 (5 bases). CDR1 is SQVTM and CDR2 is ANQGSEA in the germline V gene. Deletions cut 2 bases from V and 5 bases from J, with 12 bases between. The CDR3 extends over 13 amino acids. The CDR3 DNA reads as TGCAGCGTTGAACAAGGGGTGGGATATGGCTACACCTTC. This sequence encodes CSVEQGVGYGYTF.

This sequence joins TRBV2 and TRBJ2-1; TRBD2 matches at 13 bases. CDR3 length: 16 residues. Germline V gene data show CDR1 as SNHLY and CDR2 as FYNNEI. The V and J ends lost 8 bases and 3 bases, in that order; junction bases with no gene match: 7. The DNA of the CDR3 is TGTGCCAGCTCGGGGACTAGCGGGACGTTCTACAATGAGCAGTTCTTC. It specifies CASSGTSGTFYNEQFF.

The chain links TRBV6-1 to TRBJ2-6; 14 nucleotides align to TRBD2. J was trimmed by 3 bases and V by 2 bases; bases with no gene match: 6. The CDR3 sequence is 19 residues long. Germline loops: CDR1 MNHNS, CDR2 SASEGT. The CDR3 DNA sequence: TGTGCCAGCAGTGAAAGGTCGGGACTAGCGGGAGTTGGGGCCAACGTCCTGACTTTC. Protein sequence: CASSERSGLAGVGANVLTF.

This clone was counted only a few times. The chain joins TRBV28 to TRBJ2-7; TRBD2 agrees at 7 bases. The CDR3 contains 14 residues. The germline V gene encodes CDR1 MDHEN and CDR2 SYDVKM. The trim removed 5 bases at V and 4 bases at J, leaving 8 bases unmatched. CDR3 amino acids: CASSRSSGAYEQYF. Here the CDR3 DNA reads TGTGCCAGCAGTCGGTCTAGCGGAGCGTACGAGCAGTACTTC.

The chain joins TRBV9 to TRBJ2-4, with D perhaps matching TRBD2 (6 bases). There are 14 residues in the CDR3. Trimming removed 7 bases at V and 12 bases at J, with 23 bases between. Germline CDR1 and CDR2: SGDLS and YYNGEE. CDR3 bases: TGTGCCAGCGGACCGTCCTTCGGGGGTCCTACTCAGTACTTC. This translates into CASGPSFGGPTQYF.

The rearrangement uses TRBV12-5 and TRBJ1-1, with 9 bases aligning to TRBD1. Germline loops: CDR1 LGHNT, CDR2 FRNRAP. V was clipped by 8 bases and J by 5 bases; unmatched bases: 15. The CDR3 has 16 amino acids. CDR3 in DNA: TGTGCTAGTACAAGACAGGGGGGTCTTGGAGGAACTGAAGCTTTCTTT. Amino acids: CASTRQGGLGGTEAFF.

The chain joins TRBV7-9 to TRBJ2-7, with D possibly being TRBD2 (7 bases). V lost 2 bases and J lost 5, with 13 bases in between. This CDR3 is 14 amino acids long. The germline gives CDR1 SEHNR, CDR2 FQNEAQ (reference sequence). The CDR3 nucleotides read TGTGCCAGCAGCTTAAGAGGGGGGGGCGACGAGCAGTACTTC. It encodes CASSLRGGGDEQYF.

The chain links TRBV5-4 to TRBJ1-2; TRBD1 aligns across 7 bases. The V and J ends lost 1 base and 8 bases, in that order; junction bases with no gene match: 5. The CDR3 is 13 residues long. Germline assignment: CDR1 SGHNT and CDR2 YYREEE (reference sequence). CDR3 sequence reads: CASSLLQGNGYTF. The CDR3 coding sequence is TGTGCCAGCAGCTTGTTACAGGGGAACGGCTACACCTTC.